Here is one T cell receptor beta chain with its context. Its target is not known. During the second nested PCR, blocking oligonucleotides suppressed genes that were not paired. TCRdb redid the calling of the emulsion pairing reads with MiXCR, one entry per CDR3 protein. The table shows about 40,000 distinct CDR3 sequences, with roughly 42% occurring only once. The expanded emulsion RT-PCR method captured paired alpha and beta chains from CD8+ T cells. The CDR3 consists of 15 residues. CDR1 and CDR2 from the germline V gene are MNHEY and SMNVEV (reference sequence). Trimming cost V 0 bases and J 2 bases, with 10 bases left between them. This specimen belongs to a study of T cell repertoires in breast cancer. Study observations and caveats: Seven or more patient tumors shared roughly 17 TCR pairs rarely seen in control blood. Partial tumor sampling and removing singletons may have missed real antitumor TCRs.

Input material: CD8+ T cells. The sequence derives from a pool of human donors with breast cancer or a healthy control (not recorded which). The rearrangement links TRBV27 to TRBJ1-1; D unclear. As DNA, the CDR3 is TGTGCCAGCAGTTTATCCGGGCGTATAAACACTGAAGCTTTCTTT. This gives the protein CASSLSGRINTEAFF.